This T cell receptor beta chain emerged from a study of blood T cell repertoires in COVID-19. Seattle's cohort entered during active infection and was followed longitudinally. TCRdb's copy holds only in-frame clones and misses some; the assay was immunoSEQ multiplex PCR. The sample holds 400,000 or so clones; roughly 90% are singletons and the top ten take around 1.5%. Germline V CDR1 and CDR2: MDHEN, SYDVKM. The V and J ends lost 7 bases and 7 bases, in that order; junction bases with no gene match: 3. This CDR3 has 12 residues. This sequence originates from a middle-aged woman with COVID-19, enrolled during active disease. Sequenced: peripheral blood. V and J are TRBV28 and TRBJ1-4; 7 positions agree with TRBD1. CDR3 nucleotide sequence: TGTGCCAGCACACAGGGGAGTGAAAAACTGTTTTTT. As protein: CASTQGSEKLFF.